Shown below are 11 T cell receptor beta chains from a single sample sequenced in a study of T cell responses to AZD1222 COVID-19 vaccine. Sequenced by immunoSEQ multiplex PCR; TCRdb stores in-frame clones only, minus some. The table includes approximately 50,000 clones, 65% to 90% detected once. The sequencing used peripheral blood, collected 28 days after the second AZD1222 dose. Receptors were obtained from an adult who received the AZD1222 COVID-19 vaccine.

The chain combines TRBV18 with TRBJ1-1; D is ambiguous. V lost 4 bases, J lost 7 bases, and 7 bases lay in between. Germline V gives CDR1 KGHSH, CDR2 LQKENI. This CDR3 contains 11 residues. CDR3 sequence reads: CASSQRSEAFF. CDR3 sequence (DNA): TGTGCCAGCTCACAACGCAGTGAAGCTTTCTTT.

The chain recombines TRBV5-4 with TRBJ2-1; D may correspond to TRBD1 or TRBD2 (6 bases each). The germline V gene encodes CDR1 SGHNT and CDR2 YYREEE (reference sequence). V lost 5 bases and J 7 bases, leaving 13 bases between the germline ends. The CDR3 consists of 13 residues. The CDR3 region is CASRIGGGNEQFF. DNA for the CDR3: TGTGCCAGCAGGATCGGGGGCGGGAATGAGCAGTTCTTC.

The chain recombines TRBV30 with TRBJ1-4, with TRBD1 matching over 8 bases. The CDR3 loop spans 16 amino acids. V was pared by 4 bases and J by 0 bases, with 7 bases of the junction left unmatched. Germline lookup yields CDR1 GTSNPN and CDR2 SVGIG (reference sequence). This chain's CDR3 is CAWIQTQGATNEKLFF. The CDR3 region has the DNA TGTGCCTGGATCCAAACACAGGGGGCAACTAATGAAAAACTGTTTTTT.

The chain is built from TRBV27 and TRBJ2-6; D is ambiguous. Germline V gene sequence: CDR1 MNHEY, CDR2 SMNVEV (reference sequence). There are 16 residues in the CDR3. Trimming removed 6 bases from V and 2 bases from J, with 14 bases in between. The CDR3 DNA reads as TGTGCCAGCAGGTTCGCCCAAGTAGCTGGGGCCAACGTCCTGACTTTC. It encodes CASRFAQVAGANVLTF.

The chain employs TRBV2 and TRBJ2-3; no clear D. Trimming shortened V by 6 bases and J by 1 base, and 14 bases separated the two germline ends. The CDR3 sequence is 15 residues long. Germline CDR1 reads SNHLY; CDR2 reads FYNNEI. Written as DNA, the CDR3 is TGTGCCAGCAGCCAAGAAGTAAGTGGCACAGATACGCAGTATTTT. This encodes CASSQEVSGTDTQYF.

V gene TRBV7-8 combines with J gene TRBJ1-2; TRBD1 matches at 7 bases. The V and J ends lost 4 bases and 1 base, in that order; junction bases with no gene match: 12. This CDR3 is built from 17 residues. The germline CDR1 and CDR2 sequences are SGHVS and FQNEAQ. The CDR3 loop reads CASSSLGGGRSNYGYTF. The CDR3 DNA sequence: TGTGCCAGCAGCTCGCTAGGGGGCGGGAGGAGTAACTATGGCTACACCTTC.

The chain's CDR3 is CASSYSGRGTEAFF. The CDR3 bases are TGTGCCAGCAGTTACTCGGGCAGGGGTACTGAAGCTTTCTTT. The rearrangement uses TRBV6-2 or TRBV6-3 and TRBJ1-1, with D possibly matching TRBD1 (6 bases). Germline CDR1 reads MNHEY; CDR2 reads SVGEGT. Trimming removed 0 bases at V and 5 bases at J, with 10 bases between. The CDR3 has 14 amino acids.

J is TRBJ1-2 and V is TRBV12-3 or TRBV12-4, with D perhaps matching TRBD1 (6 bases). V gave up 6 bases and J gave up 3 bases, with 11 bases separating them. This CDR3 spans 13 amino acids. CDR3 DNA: TGTGCCAGCAGAGGAACAGGGCACTATGGCTACACCTTC. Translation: CASRGTGHYGYTF.

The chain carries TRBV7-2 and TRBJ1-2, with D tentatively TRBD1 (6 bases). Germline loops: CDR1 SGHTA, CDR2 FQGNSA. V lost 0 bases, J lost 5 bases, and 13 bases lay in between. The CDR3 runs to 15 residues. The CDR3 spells CASSLARAGVYGYTF. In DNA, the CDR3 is TGTGCCAGCAGCTTAGCGCGGGCAGGGGTTTATGGCTACACCTTC.

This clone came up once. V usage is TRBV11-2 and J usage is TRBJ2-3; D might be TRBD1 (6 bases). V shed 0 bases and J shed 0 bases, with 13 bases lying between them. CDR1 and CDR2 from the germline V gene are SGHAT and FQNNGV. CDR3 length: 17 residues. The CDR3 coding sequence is TGTGCCAGCAGCTTAGATTCGAGGACAGCGAGCACAGATACGCAGTATTTT. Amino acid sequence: CASSLDSRTASTDTQYF.

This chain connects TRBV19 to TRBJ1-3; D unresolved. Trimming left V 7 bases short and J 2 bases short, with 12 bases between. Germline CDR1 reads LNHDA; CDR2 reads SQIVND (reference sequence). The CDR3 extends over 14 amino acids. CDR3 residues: CASIGVEAGNTIYF. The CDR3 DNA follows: TGTGCCAGTATCGGGGTAGAGGCTGGAAACACCATATATTTT.